The 15 T cell receptor beta chains listed next were all sequenced from one sample in a study of T cells after posttransplantation cyclophosphamide. Control samples came 1 year after myeloablative marrow transplants with methotrexate plus calcineurin inhibitor. Assay used: immunoSEQ multiplex PCR; TCRdb lists only in-frame clones, some missing. The sample contains more than 20,000 clones, approximately 90% of which appear only once. The sequencing here drew on PBMCs, taken just over 350 days after allogeneic stem cell transplant with calcineurin inhibitor and methotrexate. These TCRs come from a female patient aged 25-40 years who received an allogeneic stem cell transplant from an unrelated donor, was CMV-positive, and had acute and chronic GVHD. Some T cells may be supplied by the graft donor.

This chain connects TRBV4-3 to TRBJ1-1, with 8 positions matching TRBD1. The CDR3 runs 15 residues. Trimming took 4 bases from V and 0 from J; bases not matched to a gene: 4. Germline V gene lookup returns CDR1 LGHNA and CDR2 YSLEER. The CDR3 is CASSPRDRMNTEAFF. The CDR3 DNA follows: TGCGCCAGCAGCCCCCGGGACAGGATGAACACTGAAGCTTTCTTT.

The chain joins TRBV19 to TRBJ2-4; TRBD2 might be the D (6 bases). The CDR3 is 13 amino acids. Germline V CDR1 and CDR2: LNHDA, SQIVND (reference sequence). Deletions cut 10 bases from V and 1 base from J, with 11 bases between. CDR3: CATRGGAKNIQYF. In DNA, the CDR3 is TGTGCCACACGAGGAGGGGCCAAAAACATTCAGTACTTC.

This clone was observed a handful of times. The J gene is TRBJ2-1, the V gene TRBV20-1, with D unresolved. Germline CDR1 and CDR2: DFQATT and SNEGSKA (reference sequence). There are 11 residues in the CDR3. V was pared by 2 bases and J by 7 bases, with 6 bases between. DNA for the CDR3: TGCAGTGCTAGATTAGAGAATGAGCAGTTCTTC. This gives the protein CSARLENEQFF.

The V and J genes are TRBV12-5 and TRBJ1-6; maybe TRBD1 (5 bases). The CDR3 contains 17 residues. Trimming took off 5 bases at V and 6 bases at J, with 20 bases between the two ends. Germline V CDR1 and CDR2: LGHNT, FRNRAP. In nucleotides, the CDR3 is TGTGCTAGTGGTGAACTATCATTCAGGGCCGGTAATTCACCCCTCCACTTT. This codes for CASGELSFRAGNSPLHF.

This clone was seen only a few times. V gene TRBV6-5 combines with J gene TRBJ1-3; D ambiguous. V was cut by 6 bases and J by 0 bases, with 6 bases left in between. The germline V gene encodes CDR1 MNHEY and CDR2 SVGAGI. The CDR3 covers 13 residues. The CDR3: CASRRFSGNTIYF. The CDR3 region has the DNA TGTGCCAGCAGGCGGTTCTCTGGAAACACCATATATTTT.

The chain recombines TRBV5-8 with TRBJ2-7; D might be TRBD2 (6 bases). V was trimmed by 0 bases and J by 6 bases, leaving 25 bases between them. Looked up from germline, CDR1 is SGHTS and CDR2 is YDEGEE. This CDR3 comprises 18 residues. The CDR3 sequence: CASSLAQTAGRPLREQYF. In DNA, the CDR3 is TGTGCCAGCAGCTTGGCTCAGACAGCCGGGAGACCTCTACGCGAGCAGTACTTC.

The CDR3 loop is CATGDSHNYGYTF. DNA of the CDR3: TGTGCCACGGGGGACAGCCACAACTATGGCTACACCTTC. The chain carries TRBV6-5 and TRBJ1-2; 7 nucleotides match TRBD1. The V gene's germline CDR1 is MNHEY and CDR2 SVGAGI. Trimming at V came to 10 bases and at J to 2 bases, leaving 7 bases not matched to a gene. The CDR3 is made up of 13 amino acids.

This clone has a handful of counts. CDR3 in amino acids: CASSERTSGDYEQYV. DNA for the CDR3: TGCGCCAGCAGTGAGAGGACTAGCGGCGACTACGAGCAGTACGTC. V gene TRBV10-1 combines with J gene TRBJ2-7; 10 bases are a match to TRBD2. The junction had 4 bases not matched to a gene; V was cut back by 2 bases and J by 3 bases. Per the germline V gene, CDR1 is WNHNN and CDR2 is SYGVQD (reference sequence). The CDR3 runs 15 residues.

This clone was observed a few times. This chain connects TRBV18 to TRBJ1-1; D not resolved. Germline CDR1 reads KGHSH; CDR2 reads LQKENI. Trimming removed 3 bases at V and 1 base at J, with 15 bases between. This CDR3 contains 16 residues. Here the CDR3 reads CASSPFGGPGNTEAFF. The CDR3 DNA follows: TGTGCCAGCTCACCGTTCGGAGGCCCAGGGAACACTGAAGCTTTCTTT.

V gene TRBV19 combines with J gene TRBJ1-5; D gene uncertain. CDR3 length: 13 amino acids. V was pared by 1 base and J by 6 bases, with 7 bases between. Looked up from germline, CDR1 is LNHDA and CDR2 is SQIVND (reference sequence). The CDR3 region has the DNA TGTGCCAGTAGTATAGGCGGGTCTCAGCCCCAGCATTTT. This gives the protein CASSIGGSQPQHF. Using reference TRBV19 and TRBJ1-5 for the parts outside the CDR3, the full variable domain is DGGITQSPKYLFRKEGQNVTLSCEQNLNHDAMYWYRQDPGQGLRLIYYSQIVNDFQKGDIAEGYSVSREKKESFPLTVTSAQKNPTAFYLCASSIGGSQPQHFGDGTRLSIL.

This clone was recorded only once. This chain links TRBV5-4 with TRBJ2-1; TRBD2 agrees at 7 bases. This CDR3 has 13 residues. V lost 4 bases and J lost 8; bases outside the gene matches: 6. Per germline, CDR1 SGHNT and CDR2 YYREEE (reference sequence). CDR3 nucleotides: TGTGCCAGCAGCCCACGGGGAGGGGATGAGCAGTTCTTC. Encoded protein: CASSPRGGDEQFF.

The chain recombines TRBV9 with TRBJ2-1; the D gene is possibly TRBD2 (7 bases). Trimming shortened V by 0 bases and J by 7 bases, and 14 bases separated the two germline ends. Per germline, CDR1 SGDLS and CDR2 YYNGEE. The CDR3 runs 15 residues. For the CDR3, the DNA is TGTGCCAGCAGCGTAGGTGGGAGGGGGTCGAATGAGCAGTTCTTC. This codes for CASSVGGRGSNEQFF.

This clone has only a few counts. The CDR3 sequence is CASSTSGRWGETQYF. CDR3 coding DNA: TGTGCCAGCAGCACTAGCGGGAGGTGGGGAGAGACCCAGTACTTC. V gene TRBV7-2 combines with J gene TRBJ2-5; 12 bases are a match to TRBD2. Germline loops: CDR1 SGHTA, CDR2 FQGNSA. The junction had 5 bases not matched to a gene; V was cut back by 5 bases and J by 4 bases. The CDR3 consists of 15 residues.

The V call is TRBV11-2, the J call TRBJ2-7, with D tentatively TRBD1 (5 bases). The CDR3 sequence is 15 residues long. V was cut by 2 bases and J by 2 bases, with 13 bases left in between. Germline values: CDR1 SGHAT, CDR2 FQNNGV. The CDR3 coding sequence is TGTGCCAGCAGCTTATTGACAGCCTCTACCTACGAGCAGTACTTC. This codes for CASSLLTASTYEQYF. Full variable domain (remainder filled in from reference TRBV11-2 and TRBJ2-7): EAGVAQSPRYKIIEKRQSVAFWCNPISGHATLYWYQQILGQGPKLLIQFQNNGVVDDSQLPKDRFSAERLKGVDSTLKIQPAKLEDSAVYLCASSLLTASTYEQYFGPGTRLTVT.

This chain connects TRBV29-1 to TRBJ2-2; unclear D gene. CDR3 length: 12 amino acids. Germline-derived CDR1 and CDR2 are SQVTM and ANQGSEA. Trimming cost V 6 bases and J 3 bases, with 8 bases left between them. The CDR3 protein is CSVPADTGELFF. The CDR3 bases are TGCAGCGTCCCCGCGGACACCGGGGAGCTGTTTTTT.